This T cell receptor (beta chain) was identified during a study of CD8+CD57+ T cells in acquired aplastic anemia. All patients picked for sequencing had shown, by flow cytometry, an expansion of CD8+CD57+ cells. The CDR3 covers 15 residues. Per germline, CDR1 LNHDA and CDR2 SQIVND (reference sequence). For CDR3 and TCR beta VDJ profiling, genomic DNA was the template used. From the reads, TCRdb called clonotypes with MiXCR, one entry per CDR3 protein. Of 100,000 to 150,000 distinct CDR3 sequences in the sample, approximately 36% are singletons; the top ten hold approximately 2.6%. Many counts were recorded for this clonotype. At one end, the junction sequence differs from germline, possibly due to a read error.

V gene TRBV19 combines with J gene TRBJ2-7; 12 bases align to TRBD1. This sequence was found in a human donor with aplastic anemia. Input material: sorted CD4+, CD8+, or CD8+CD57+ T cells (not recorded which) from PBMCs. This CDR3 reads CASSTGTGGPYEQYF. CDR3 DNA: TGTGCCAGCAGTACCGGGACAGGGGGCCCCTACGAGCAGTACTTC.